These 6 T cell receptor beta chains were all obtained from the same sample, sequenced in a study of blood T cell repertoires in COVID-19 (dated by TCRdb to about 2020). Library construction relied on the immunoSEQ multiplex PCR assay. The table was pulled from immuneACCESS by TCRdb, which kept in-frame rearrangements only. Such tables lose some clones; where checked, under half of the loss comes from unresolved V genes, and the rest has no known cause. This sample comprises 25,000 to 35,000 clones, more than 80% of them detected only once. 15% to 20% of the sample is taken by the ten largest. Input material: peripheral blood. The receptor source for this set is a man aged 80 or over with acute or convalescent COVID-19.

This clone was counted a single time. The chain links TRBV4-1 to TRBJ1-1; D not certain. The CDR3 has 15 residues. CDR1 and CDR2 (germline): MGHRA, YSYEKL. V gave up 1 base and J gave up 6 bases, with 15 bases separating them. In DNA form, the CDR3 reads TGCGCCAGCAGCCAAGGGGCCCTTCGAGTCGCTGAAGCTTTCTTT. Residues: CASSQGALRVAEAFF.

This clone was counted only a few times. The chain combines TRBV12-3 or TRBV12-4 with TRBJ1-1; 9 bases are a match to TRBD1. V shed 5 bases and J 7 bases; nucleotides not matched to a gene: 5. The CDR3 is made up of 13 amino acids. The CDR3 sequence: CASSLTGGLEAFF. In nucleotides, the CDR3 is TGTGCCAGCAGTCTTACAGGGGGCCTTGAAGCTTTCTTT.

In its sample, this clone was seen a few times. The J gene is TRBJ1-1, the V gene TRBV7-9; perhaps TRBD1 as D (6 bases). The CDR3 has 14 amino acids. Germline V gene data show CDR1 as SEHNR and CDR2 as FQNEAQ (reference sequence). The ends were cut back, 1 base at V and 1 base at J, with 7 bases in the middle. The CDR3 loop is CASSLGTANTEAFF. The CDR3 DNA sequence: TGTGCCAGCAGCTTAGGGACAGCGAACACTGAAGCTTTCTTT.

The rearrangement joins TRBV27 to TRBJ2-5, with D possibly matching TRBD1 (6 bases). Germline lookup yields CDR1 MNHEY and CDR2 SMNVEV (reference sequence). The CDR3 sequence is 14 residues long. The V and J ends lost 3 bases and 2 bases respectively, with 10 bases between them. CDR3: CASSFPGQQETQYF. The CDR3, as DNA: TGTGCCAGCAGTTTTCCGGGACAACAAGAGACCCAGTACTTC.

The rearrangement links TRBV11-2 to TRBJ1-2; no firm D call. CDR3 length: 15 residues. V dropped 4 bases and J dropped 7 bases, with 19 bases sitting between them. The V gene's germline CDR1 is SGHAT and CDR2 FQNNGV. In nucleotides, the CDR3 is TGTGCCAGCAGCTCAAGACCGGGAACAGTGGGTGGCTACACCTTC. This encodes CASSSRPGTVGGYTF.

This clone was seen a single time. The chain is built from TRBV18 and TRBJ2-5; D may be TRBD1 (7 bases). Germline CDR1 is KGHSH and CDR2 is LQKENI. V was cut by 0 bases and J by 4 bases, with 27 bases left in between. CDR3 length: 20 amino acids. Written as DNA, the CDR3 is TGTGCCAGCTCACCACCGGTAGCAGGGGGAAAGGGACTGGAAGGAGAGACCCAGTACTTC. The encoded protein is CASSPPVAGGKGLEGETQYF.